A single sample gave rise to the 30 T cell receptor beta chains below, sequenced in a study of shared clonotypes between healthy human individuals. Method: immunoSEQ multiplex PCR; TCRdb's copy keeps in-frame clones and lacks some. The sample holds approximately 1.5 million clones, 95% to 99% seen once. Sample: naive CD4+ T cells sorted from blood. Stated subset: CD45RA+ positively selected. The receptors were sampled from a man aged 25-40 years in good health.

This clone was found once. This chain joins TRBV7-3 and TRBJ1-1, with unresolved D. CDR3 size: 13 residues. V was trimmed by 1 base and J by 5 bases, leaving 8 bases between them. CDR1 and CDR2 from the germline V gene are SGHTA and FQGTGA. This CDR3 is CASSLSGVTEAFF. The CDR3 DNA reads as TGTGCCAGCAGCTTAAGTGGGGTGACTGAAGCTTTCTTT.

J is TRBJ2-3 and V is TRBV5-1, with D possibly being TRBD1 or TRBD2 (6 bases each). V was shortened by 0 bases and J by 4 bases, with 18 bases between the two germline ends. The V gene's germline CDR1 is SGHRS and CDR2 YFSETQ. CDR3 length equals 17 residues. CDR3 amino acids: CASSLGRGGKVADTQYF. Here the CDR3 DNA reads TGCGCCAGCAGCTTGGGAAGAGGGGGGAAGGTGGCAGATACGCAGTATTTT.

This chain connects TRBV19 to TRBJ2-7; no clear D. Germline CDR1 is LNHDA and CDR2 is SQIVND (reference sequence). Trimming removed 6 bases from V and 5 bases from J, with 20 bases in between. CDR3 size: 15 residues. In DNA form, the CDR3 reads TGTGCCAGTAGCCCCGCCTGGGCCCTTGGGGACGAGCAGTACTTC. As protein: CASSPAWALGDEQYF.

This chain connects TRBV9 to TRBJ1-2, with 7 bases fitting TRBD1. The V gene end was trimmed by 4 bases and the J gene end by 2 bases; junction bases not matched to a gene: 5. The CDR3 consists of 14 residues. Germline V gene lookup returns CDR1 SGDLS and CDR2 YYNGEE. The CDR3 DNA reads as TGTGCCAGCAGCCCGACAGGGTCCAACTATGGCTACACCTTC. It specifies CASSPTGSNYGYTF.

The CDR3 region is CASSLEAINNEQFF. Here the CDR3 DNA reads TGTGCCAGCAGCTTGGAGGCCATAAACAATGAGCAGTTCTTC. The gene calls are TRBV5-4 and TRBJ2-1; D is uncertain. The ends were cut back, 0 bases at V and 5 bases at J, with 9 bases in the middle. The CDR3 consists of 14 residues. Germline V gene lookup returns CDR1 SGHNT and CDR2 YYREEE (reference sequence).

Worth noting for this clone: Other DNA sequences in the same sample also yield this CDR3. The CDR3 DNA is TGTGCCAGCAGCTTGGGGGGCGGGTACGGCTACACCTTC. Amino acid sequence: CASSLGGGYGYTF. The rearrangement joins TRBV5-6 to TRBJ1-2; D is perhaps TRBD1 (5 bases). The CDR3 totals 13 residues. Trimming took 0 bases from V and 8 from J, leaving 11 bases between them. Germline V lookup: CDR1 SGHDT, CDR2 YYEEEE.

This clone was seen once. V gene TRBV21-1 combines with J gene TRBJ2-3; TRBD2, as called in the table, went unchecked against the DNA. TRBV21-1 corresponds to a pseudogene. The CDR3 sequence is 16 residues long. The CDR3 protein is CASSKSREGQTDTQYF. The CDR3, as DNA: TGTGCCAGCAGCAAATCGCGGGAGGGCCAAACAGATACGCAGTATTTT.

The CDR3 bases are TGCGCCAGCAGCGCCGGACAGGGAACTGAAGCTTTCTTT. Protein sequence: CASSAGQGTEAFF. This chain links TRBV5-1 with TRBJ1-1; 8 positions agree with TRBD1. Germline CDR1 and CDR2: SGHRS and YFSETQ. This CDR3 comprises 13 residues. V was clipped by 4 bases and J by 5 bases; unmatched bases: 4.

J is TRBJ2-1 and V is TRBV10-1; 10 positions agree with TRBD1. With 8 bases clipped from V and 7 bases from J, the junction kept 2 bases outside the gene matches. The germline CDR1 and CDR2 sequences are WNHNN and SYGVQD (reference sequence). The CDR3 sequence is 12 residues long. CDR3 region: CASGDRGNEQFF. In nucleotides, the CDR3 is TGCGCCAGCGGGGACAGGGGAAATGAGCAGTTCTTC.

This chain uses TRBV4-1 with TRBJ2-7, with D perhaps matching TRBD2 (5 bases). The CDR3 runs to 13 residues. Trimming took off 1 base at V and 3 bases at J, with 7 bases between the two ends. In germline, CDR1 is MGHRA, CDR2 YSYEKL. CDR3 protein: CASSQGLYYEQYF. Here the CDR3 DNA reads TGCGCCAGCAGCCAAGGACTATACTACGAGCAGTACTTC.

The genes are TRBV20-1 and TRBJ2-7; D not certain. The CDR3 contains 11 residues. V was trimmed by 3 bases and J by 2 bases, leaving 5 bases between them. From germline, CDR1 is DFQATT and CDR2 SNEGSKA (reference sequence). The CDR3 sequence: CSASRAYEQYF. Here the CDR3 DNA reads TGCAGTGCTAGCAGAGCCTACGAGCAGTACTTC.

This rearrangement joins TRBV9 to TRBJ2-3; no definite D call. The CDR3 spans 15 residues. Germline-derived CDR1 and CDR2 are SGDLS and YYNGEE. V dropped 0 bases and J dropped 0 bases, with 8 bases sitting between them. As DNA, the CDR3 is TGTGCCAGCAGCGTAGGATCCCTCAGCACAGATACGCAGTATTTT. It translates to CASSVGSLSTDTQYF.

V and J are TRBV13 and TRBJ2-5, with TRBD2 matching over 8 bases. The CDR3 runs to 14 residues. With 5 bases clipped from V and 6 bases from J, the junction kept 8 bases outside the gene matches. In germline, CDR1 is PRHDT, CDR2 FYEKMQ (reference sequence). The DNA for the CDR3 is TGTGCCAGCAGCCTGAGGACTAGCAAACAGACCCAGTACTTC. Translated, it gives CASSLRTSKQTQYF.

The V gene is TRBV11-3, the J gene TRBJ2-7; D may be TRBD1 or TRBD2 (5 bases each). Between the trimmed V and J ends, which lost 3 bases and 3 bases, there was a span of 12 bases. Germline loops: CDR1 SGHNT, CDR2 YENEEA. This CDR3 region has 14 residues. CDR3 residues: CASSLRGDNYEQYF. Here the CDR3 DNA reads TGTGCCAGCAGCTTGAGAGGGGATAACTACGAGCAGTACTTC.

This chain joins TRBV5-4 and TRBJ2-1; 10 bases are a match to TRBD2. The CDR3 spans 16 residues. Germline values: CDR1 SGHNT, CDR2 YYREEE (reference sequence). The V gene end was trimmed by 3 bases and the J gene end by 7 bases; junction bases not matched to a gene: 10. The CDR3 reads CASSWGAGGPRNEQFF. CDR3 bases: TGTGCCAGCAGCTGGGGAGCGGGAGGGCCCCGGAATGAGCAGTTCTTC.

The V and J genes are TRBV5-1 and TRBJ2-3, with a possible D match to TRBD2 (6 bases). In germline, CDR1 is SGHRS, CDR2 YFSETQ. Trimming took 0 bases from V and 5 from J, leaving 10 bases between them. The CDR3 spans 14 residues. The CDR3: CASSLAGVKDTQYF. CDR3 coding DNA: TGCGCCAGCAGCTTGGCGGGGGTGAAAGATACGCAGTATTTT.

V usage is TRBV4-2 and J usage is TRBJ2-1; TRBD2 aligns across 10 bases. Germline V gene data show CDR1 as LGHNA and CDR2 as YNFKEQ. This CDR3 spans 13 amino acids. V lost 6 bases, J lost 12 bases, and 8 bases stayed unmatched. In DNA, the CDR3 is TGTGCCAGCAGAGGTTTAGCGGGAGGTTTGCAGTTCTTC. This codes for CASRGLAGGLQFF.

This chain uses TRBV2 with TRBJ2-1; D is perhaps TRBD1 or TRBD2 (6 bases each). The CDR3 has 11 residues. Looked up from germline, CDR1 is SNHLY and CDR2 is FYNNEI. The chain's CDR3 is CAGGTYNEQFF. The CDR3 DNA sequence: TGTGCAGGGGGGACCTACAATGAGCAGTTCTTC.

This chain connects TRBV18 to TRBJ2-3, with 8 bases lining up with TRBD2. The CDR3 covers 16 residues. V was pared by 3 bases and J by 2 bases, with 7 bases of the junction left unmatched. CDR1 KGHSH and CDR2 LQKENI come from the germline V gene. This CDR3 reads CASSPVASGLTDTQYF. The CDR3 DNA is TGTGCCAGCTCACCCGTGGCTAGCGGGCTCACAGATACGCAGTATTTT. The complete variable domain, with remaining parts taken from reference TRBV18 and TRBJ2-3, reads NAGVMQNPRHLVRRRGQEARLRCSPMKGHSHVYWYRQLPEEGLKFMVYLQKENIIDESGMPKERFSAEFPKEGPSILRIQQVVRGDSAAYFCASSPVASGLTDTQYFGPGTRLTVL.

The rearrangement links TRBV6-4 to TRBJ2-1, with 8 bases fitting TRBD2. CDR1 MRHNA and CDR2 SNTAGT come from the germline V gene. The junction had 8 bases not matched to a gene; V was cut back by 6 bases and J by 1 base. This CDR3 spans 16 amino acids. The CDR3 here is CASRRQASGSYNEQFF. CDR3 bases: TGTGCCAGCAGACGACAAGCTAGCGGGTCCTACAATGAGCAGTTCTTC.

The V call is TRBV2, the J call TRBJ1-1, with a weak D call TRBD1 (6 bases). The CDR3 length is 14 residues. The ends were cut back, 6 bases at V and 0 bases at J, with 11 bases in the middle. Germline CDR1 is SNHLY and CDR2 is FYNNEI. CDR3 coding DNA: TGTGCCAGCAGGAGGACAGACCTGAACACTGAAGCTTTCTTT. The encoded protein is CASRRTDLNTEAFF.

V is TRBV27 and J is TRBJ1-1; no definite D call. Germline assignment: CDR1 MNHEY and CDR2 SMNVEV (reference sequence). The CDR3 runs to 14 residues. Trimming removed 3 bases from V and 1 base from J, with 9 bases in between. This CDR3 is CASSFAGSNTEAFF. The DNA for the CDR3 is TGTGCCAGCAGTTTTGCGGGATCGAACACTGAAGCTTTCTTT.

The chain is built from TRBV29-1 and TRBJ1-5; 9 bases map to TRBD1. Germline V gene lookup returns CDR1 SQVTM and CDR2 ANQGSEA. The V segment lost 7 bases and the J segment 4 bases; nucleotides outside the gene matches: 5. This CDR3 is built from 13 residues. In DNA form, the CDR3 reads TGCAGCGCCGGGGACAGGGCTAATCAGCCCCAGCATTTT. Translating it yields CSAGDRANQPQHF.

Comment on this clone: Other nucleotide sequences in the sample specify the same CDR3. J is TRBJ2-5 and V is TRBV5-1, with D possibly matching TRBD1 (6 bases). Deletions cut 2 bases from V and 0 bases from J, with 8 bases between. The CDR3 is 14 amino acids. The V gene's germline CDR1 is SGHRS and CDR2 YFSETQ. The CDR3 here is CASSLQGNQETQYF. CDR3 coding DNA: TGCGCCAGCAGCTTACAGGGAAACCAAGAGACCCAGTACTTC.

The gene calls are TRBV28 and TRBJ2-5, with D uncertain. The CDR3 length is 15 residues. The V and J ends lost 5 bases and 3 bases respectively, with 16 bases between them. Per germline, CDR1 MDHEN and CDR2 SYDVKM. The CDR3 DNA follows: TGTGCCAGCAGTCAACGACAAGGACGGGAAGAGACCCAGTACTTC. Translated, it gives CASSQRQGREETQYF. Looking up the rest from reference TRBV28 and TRBJ2-5 gives the full variable domain: DVKVTQSSRYLVKRTGEKVFLECVQDMDHENMFWYRQDPGLGLRLIYFSYDVKMKEKGDIPEGYSVSREKKERFSLILESASTNQTSMYLCASSQRQGREETQYFGPGTRLLVL.

The chain employs TRBV29-1 and TRBJ2-7; 9 positions match TRBD1. Germline V CDR1 and CDR2: SQVTM, ANQGSEA. This CDR3 is built from 14 residues. V trimming: 4 bases; J trimming: 0 bases; junction bases outside the gene matches: 4. This CDR3 reads CSVGDRASSYEQYF. The CDR3 DNA follows: TGCAGCGTTGGGGACAGGGCTAGCTCCTACGAGCAGTACTTC.

The V and J genes are TRBV7-9 and TRBJ2-7; 7 nucleotides match TRBD1. The CDR3 spans 17 residues. The V gene's germline CDR1 is SEHNR and CDR2 FQNEAQ (reference sequence). J was trimmed by 3 bases and V by 5 bases; bases with no gene match: 16. The CDR3 sequence: CASSRTGTIPSGYEQYF. CDR3 in DNA: TGTGCCAGCAGCCGGACAGGAACCATCCCCAGTGGCTACGAGCAGTACTTC.

Regarding this clone: Other nucleotide sequences in the sample specify the same CDR3. The chain recombines TRBV7-9 with TRBJ2-3; D is perhaps TRBD2 (6 bases). From germline, CDR1 is SEHNR and CDR2 FQNEAQ (reference sequence). The CDR3 consists of 13 residues. The V end lost 5 bases, the J end lost 4 bases, and 10 bases lay between the germline ends. The CDR3 DNA reads as TGTGCCAGCAGCCGAAGCGGGTCAGATACGCAGTATTTT. Its protein is CASSRSGSDTQYF.

This rearrangement joins TRBV9 to TRBJ2-7; D is perhaps TRBD2 (5 bases). The germline V gene has CDR1 SGDLS and CDR2 YYNGEE. Trimming stripped 0 bases from V and 3 bases from J, with 10 bases between. This CDR3 has 14 amino acids. CDR3 residues: CASSVELEGYEQYF. CDR3 coding DNA: TGTGCCAGCAGCGTAGAACTAGAGGGCTACGAGCAGTACTTC.

The chain combines TRBV5-1 with TRBJ2-4; a weak D match, TRBD2 (6 bases). V lost 0 bases, J lost 3 bases, and 13 bases lay in between. CDR1 SGHRS and CDR2 YFSETQ come from the germline V gene. CDR3 size: 16 residues. Written as DNA, the CDR3 is TGCGCCAGCAGCTTGGGACTAGGGTCCGGCAAAAACATTCAGTACTTC. This sequence encodes CASSLGLGSGKNIQYF.